This is a list of T cell receptor beta chains from one sample in a study of OX40 agonist ivuxolimab in advanced cancers. Assay: immunoSEQ multiplex PCR; the TCRdb copy retains only in-frame clones and omits some. This sample yields tens of thousands of clones, of which about 87% are seen a single time; about 5% belongs to the top ten. The sample consisted of CD4+ or CD8+ T cells sorted from blood, taken in a trial of the OX40 agonist ivuxolimab. These receptor sequences come from an adult with an advanced solid tumor such as melanoma, head and neck, liver or kidney cancer. Each CDR3 is given with its conserved first and last residue. The order of the fields is D gene, clone size, V gene, J gene, CDR3 DNA, CDR3 protein. A D gene is named only where the DNA matches it firmly. Part of the rows lack a size; the others show once, few, many or a class for expanded clones.

>TRBD2|.|TRBV7-6|TRBJ2-5
TGTGCCAGCAGCCCGAGAAGCGGGAGGGAGACCCAGTACTTC
CASSPRSGRETQYF
>TRBD2|.|TRBV6-1|TRBJ2-1
TGTGCCAGCCTACGTGGGGGGGAGAGGGAAAAGCAATTCTTC
CASLRGGEREKQFF
>TRBD2|.|TRBV18|TRBJ2-7
TGTGCCAGCTCACCAGATGGACTAGCGGGATTCTACGAGCAGTACTTC
CASSPDGLAGFYEQYF
>.|.|TRBV7-6|TRBJ2-1
TGTGCCAGCAGCCTCCAGGGGAGCACTAGGAATGAGCAGTTCTTC
CASSLQGSTRNEQFF
>.|.|TRBV29-1|TRBJ1-1
TGCAGCGTTGAAGTCCGCGGTGGGACCAATGAAGCTTTCTTT
CSVEVRGGTNEAFF
>TRBD2|.|TRBV6-4|TRBJ2-2
TGTGCCAGCAGTGACTCCGGACTAGCGGGAGTGGGCGGGGAGCTGTTTTTT
CASSDSGLAGVGGELFF
>TRBD2|.|TRBV18|TRBJ2-1
TGTGCCAGCTCACCACGGTCTAGCGGGAGCAATGAGCAGTTCTTC
CASSPRSSGSNEQFF
>TRBD2|.|TRBV27|TRBJ2-1
TGTGCCAGCAGTTCGGGACTAGACGCGGATGAGCAGTTCTTC
CASSSGLDADEQFF
>.|.|TRBV27|TRBJ2-4
TGTGCCAGCAGTTTAACCCCGGTGTCCAAAAACATTCAGTACTTC
CASSLTPVSKNIQYF
>.|.|TRBV7-2|TRBJ2-1
TGTGCCAGCAGCCCTGAGGGGTCGGGATACAATGAGCAGTTCTTC
CASSPEGSGYNEQFF
>.|once|TRBV30|TRBJ1-4
TGTGCCTGGAGTGCCCCTAGGGGGTCTCTGACTAATGAAAAACTGTTTTTT
CAWSAPRGSLTNEKLFF
>TRBD2|.|TRBV11-3|TRBJ2-7
TGTGCCAGCAGCTTAGAGGGAACTAGCGGGAGAAACGAGCAGTACTTC
CASSLEGTSGRNEQYF
>TRBD1|.|TRBV15|TRBJ1-1
TGTGCCACCAGCAGATTATGGGGACAGGGGAATTCGAACACTGAAGCTTTCTTT
CATSRLWGQGNSNTEAFF
>.|few|TRBV4-2|TRBJ1-5
TGTGCCAGCAGCCAACGGGACCGAAGCAATCAGCCCCAGCATTTT
CASSQRDRSNQPQHF
>TRBD2|.|TRBV5-4|TRBJ2-1
TGTGCCAGCAGCCTGCGGGAGGGCATTAACAATGAGCAGTTCTTC
CASSLREGINNEQFF
>TRBD1|.|TRBV5-6|TRBJ2-7
TGTGCCAGCAGCTGGGACAGGGCTATGGAGCAGTACTTC
CASSWDRAMEQYF
>.|.|TRBV28|TRBJ2-2
TGTGCCAGCAGTCTCTCCGGGACAAGCACCGGGGAGCTGTTTTTT
CASSLSGTSTGELFF
>TRBD2|.|TRBV28|TRBJ2-5
TGTGCCAGCAGTTTGAGCTCCACTAGCGCCGGAGGGGAGGAGACCCAGTACTTC
CASSLSSTSAGGEETQYF
>.|.|TRBV10-3|TRBJ2-2
TGTGCCATCAGAATTACTACAGGAATTGACACCGGGGAGCTGTTTTTT
CAIRITTGIDTGELFF
>.|once|TRBV7-2|TRBJ2-1
TGTGCCAGCAGCCTCAGGACAGATTACAATGAGCAGTTCTTC
CASSLRTDYNEQFF
>.|.|TRBV18|TRBJ2-1
TGTGCCAGCTCACCAAGAGTAGCAACTGGGGGCAATGAGCAGTTCTTC
CASSPRVATGGNEQFF
>.|.|TRBV19|TRBJ1-2
TGTGCCAGTAGTCGCGCAGGGCGTCGGGTCGGGGGATATGGCTACACCTTC
CASSRAGRRVGGYGYTF
>TRBD2|.|TRBV19|TRBJ2-7
TGTGCCAGTGGTCTAGCGGGCGGATCCTACGAGCAGTACTTC
CASGLAGGSYEQYF
>.|.|TRBV7-9|TRBJ1-4
TGTGCCAGCAGCTTTGGCAGGGAGGCGACTAATGAAAAACTGTTTTTT
CASSFGREATNEKLFF
>TRBD1|.|TRBV7-9|TRBJ1-2
TGTGCCAGCATCCATAAACAGGGGGCGGAAAAGGGCTACACCTTC
CASIHKQGAEKGYTF
>TRBD1|.|TRBV11-2|TRBJ1-1
TGTGCCAGCAGCTTGACAGGGTTCACTGAAGCTTTCTTT
CASSLTGFTEAFF
>.|.|TRBV5-1|TRBJ2-3
TGCGCCAGCAGCTTGAACACAGATACGCAGTATTTT
CASSLNTDTQYF
>.|.|TRBV6-1|TRBJ2-7
TGTGCCACCACCAGGTCCTACGAGCAGTACTTC
CATTRSYEQYF
>.|.|TRBV28|TRBJ2-7
TGTGCCAGCAGTCCCAATAGAGAGTCCGAGCAGTACTTC
CASSPNRESEQYF
>TRBD1|.|TRBV7-2|TRBJ2-7
TGTGCCAGCAGTTTCCGGGACAGAAGCTACGAGCAGTACTTC
CASSFRDRSYEQYF
>.|.|TRBV6-1|TRBJ1-1
TGTGCCAGCAGTGTAAAGGACGGGAACACTGAAGCTTTCTTT
CASSVKDGNTEAFF
>TRBD2|once|TRBV9|TRBJ2-5
TGTGCCAGCAGCGTAGCTGGTAGCGGGGGGGCCGGCCCCCAAGAGACCCAGTACTTC
CASSVAGSGGAGPQETQYF
>TRBD1|.|TRBV29-1|TRBJ2-2
TGCAGCGTTGGGTACAGGGGCGTCACCGGGGAGCTGTTTTTT
CSVGYRGVTGELFF
>TRBD1|.|TRBV23-1|TRBJ1-1
TGCGCCAGCACCCCGACCGAGACAGGGGAAGGGCACACTGAAGCTTTCTTT
CASTPTETGEGHTEAFF
>TRBD1|few|TRBV5-1|TRBJ2-5
TGCGCCAGCAGCTCGGGGGACAGGGATAAAGAGACCCAGTACTTC
CASSSGDRDKETQYF
>.|.|TRBV14|TRBJ2-1
TGTGCCAGCAGCCAACTCCCTAGCGCCAGCTCCTACAATGAGCAGTTCTTC
CASSQLPSASSYNEQFF
>.|.|TRBV18|TRBJ2-7
TGTGCCAGCTCACCAGGGGCGGCTTACGAGCAGTACTTC
CASSPGAAYEQYF
>TRBD2|.|TRBV7-2|TRBJ2-1
TGTGCCAGCAGCTCGGGGCCGCGGGAGGGTGAGCAGTTCTTC
CASSSGPREGEQFF
>TRBD1|.|TRBV7-2|TRBJ2-7
TGTGCCAGCAGCCTCCGGGACAGGGGGTTGGGCGAGCAGTACTTC
CASSLRDRGLGEQYF
>TRBD2|.|TRBV5-8|TRBJ2-7
TGTGCCAGCAGCTGGGCCGCGGGAGCGTCCTACGAGCAGTACTTC
CASSWAAGASYEQYF
>TRBD1|.|TRBV9|TRBJ2-7
TGTGCCAGCAGCGTAGTCCCTTCAAAGACAGGGGCCGAGCAGTACTTC
CASSVVPSKTGAEQYF
>.|few|TRBV6-5|TRBJ2-2
TGTGCCAGCAGTCCCTCGACAGCGAACACCGGGGAGCTGTTTTTT
CASSPSTANTGELFF
>.|.|TRBV7-4|TRBJ1-2
TGTGCCAGCAGCCTCCCTAAGACAGTTAACTATGGCTACACCTTC
CASSLPKTVNYGYTF
>.|.|TRBV5-1|TRBJ1-4
TGCGCCAGCAGCTTGGGGTCAGCTGCAACTAATGAAAAACTGTTTTTT
CASSLGSAATNEKLFF
>.|.|TRBV18|TRBJ2-7
TGTGCCAGCTCACGGGAGGAAACCTACGAGCAGTACTTC
CASSREETYEQYF
>TRBD2|.|TRBV27|TRBJ2-3
TGTGCCAGCAGTTTAGGCCCTAGCGGGATTAGAAGGTACACAGATACGCAGTATTTT
CASSLGPSGIRRYTDTQYF